The clone carrying this T cell receptor (beta chain) turned up a few times. Combining a sample-barcoded 5' primer with a J-beta primer mix, a second PCR ran for about 7 to 12 cycles. Each CDR3 protein is one row after TCRdb ran MiXCR on the 5' RACE reads. The sample lists approximately 900,000 distinct CDR3 sequences, about 44% occurring once. This entry belongs to a study of blood T cells in healthy people across ages. CDR1 MDHEN and CDR2 SYDVKM come from the germline V gene. This CDR3 has 12 residues. V lost 8 bases and J lost 5, with 13 bases in between. This TCR was recovered from a man younger than 45 in good health. The chain uses TRBV28 and TRBJ2-7; D possibly uses TRBD1 or TRBD2 (5 bases each). Material: blood. The CDR3 DNA follows: TGTGCCAGCGGCCGAGGGACCCACGAGCAGTACTTC. It yields the protein CASGRGTHEQYF.